The 9 T cell receptor beta chains reported below all come from one sample, sequenced in a study of blood T cell repertoires in COVID-19. Here immunoSEQ multiplex PCR was the method, and the copy in TCRdb shows in-frame clones only, minus some. The table includes more than 300,000 clones, around nine tenths detected once. Sequencing was done on a sample of PBMCs or T cells enriched from blood (not recorded which). These receptors came from a woman aged 25 to 39 who had been exposed to COVID-19.

The V call is TRBV5-1, the J call TRBJ1-2; D is perhaps TRBD1 (5 bases). The V end was cut by 1 base, the J end by 3 bases, with 16 bases between. CDR1 and CDR2 from the germline V gene are SGHRS and YFSETQ. This CDR3 contains 16 residues. CDR3 in amino acids: CASSLNSGGLDYGYTF. DNA for the CDR3: TGCGCCAGCAGCTTGAACTCCGGGGGTCTGGACTATGGCTACACCTTC. Complete variable domain (other parts from reference TRBV5-1 and TRBJ1-2): KAGVTQTPRYLIKTRGQQVTLSCSPISGHRSVSWYQQTPGQGLQFLFEYFSETQRNKGNFPGRFSGRQFSNSRSEMNVSTLELGDSALYLCASSLNSGGLDYGYTFGSGTRLTVV.

The chain recombines TRBV11-2 with TRBJ2-2, with TRBD2 matching over 9 bases. The V gene's germline CDR1 is SGHAT and CDR2 FQNNGV. The CDR3 consists of 16 residues. The V segment lost 5 bases and the J segment 5 bases; nucleotides outside the gene matches: 9. CDR3 in DNA: TGTGCCAGCAGCCCCCGGACTAGCGAGGGAACCGGGGAGCTGTTTTTT. This translates into CASSPRTSEGTGELFF.

The chain couples TRBV6-2 or TRBV6-3 to TRBJ1-5, with no clear D. V lost 0 bases and J 6 bases, leaving 9 bases between the germline ends. The CDR3 runs to 14 residues. Germline V gene lookup returns CDR1 MNHEY and CDR2 SVGEGT. The CDR3 DNA follows: TGTGCCAGCAGTTACTCCGGGTCCGGTCAGCCCCAGCATTTT. Protein sequence: CASSYSGSGQPQHF.

The chain uses TRBV9 and TRBJ2-3; 7 bases agree with TRBD2. Germline CDR1 reads SGDLS; CDR2 reads YYNGEE. After removal of 0 bases from V and 0 bases from J, the junction contained 4 bases not matched to a gene. This CDR3 has 16 residues. Written as DNA, the CDR3 is TGTGCCAGCAGCGTAGGGGCTAGCGGAAGCACAGATACGCAGTATTTT. It encodes CASSVGASGSTDTQYF.

The J gene is TRBJ1-1, the V gene TRBV7-2, with 9 bases identical to TRBD1. CDR1 SGHTA and CDR2 FQGNSA come from the germline V gene. The junction had 5 bases not matched to a gene; V was cut back by 5 bases and J by 1 base. The CDR3 runs 15 residues. CDR3: CASSLAGQGNTEAFF. In DNA form, the CDR3 reads TGTGCCAGCAGCCTGGCGGGACAGGGGAACACTGAAGCTTTCTTT.

The V call is TRBV5-6, the J call TRBJ2-1; 9 bases match TRBD2. Losses at the gene ends were 5 bases for V and 9 bases for J; bases not matched to a gene: 12. This CDR3 contains 15 residues. Germline V lookup: CDR1 SGHDT, CDR2 YYEEEE. CDR3 DNA: TGTGCCAGCAGTAGCGGGGGAATACCAGACACTGAGCAGTTCTTC. As protein: CASSSGGIPDTEQFF.

This clone has more than one count but fewer than ten. The CDR3 spells CASMTRDSNQPQHF. CDR3 in DNA: TGTGCCAGTATGACGCGGGACAGCAATCAGCCCCAGCATTTT. V and J are TRBV19 and TRBJ1-5; maybe TRBD1 (5 bases). Germline CDR1 reads LNHDA; CDR2 reads SQIVND (reference sequence). The V and J ends lost 7 bases and 1 base respectively, with 11 bases between them. The CDR3 has 14 residues.

The chain carries TRBV5-1 and TRBJ1-5, with D tentatively TRBD1 (5 bases). Trimming took 4 bases from V and 5 from J, leaving 13 bases between them. The CDR3 runs 14 residues. CDR1 and CDR2 (germline): SGHRS, YFSETQ. Here the CDR3 reads CASSPAGGDQPQHF. In nucleotides, the CDR3 is TGCGCCAGCAGCCCGGCCGGGGGGGATCAGCCCCAGCATTTT. The variable domain in full, with the rest retrieved from reference TRBV5-1 and TRBJ1-5, is KAGVTQTPRYLIKTRGQQVTLSCSPISGHRSVSWYQQTPGQGLQFLFEYFSETQRNKGNFPGRFSGRQFSNSRSEMNVSTLELGDSALYLCASSPAGGDQPQHFGDGTRLSIL.

V gene TRBV12-3 or TRBV12-4 combines with J gene TRBJ1-5, with 9 bases aligning to TRBD1. The junction had 0 bases not matched to a gene; V was cut back by 3 bases and J by 6 bases. This CDR3 region has 13 residues. In nucleotides, the CDR3 is TGTGCCAGCAGTTTGACAGGGGGTCAGCCCCAGCATTTT. This translates into CASSLTGGQPQHF.